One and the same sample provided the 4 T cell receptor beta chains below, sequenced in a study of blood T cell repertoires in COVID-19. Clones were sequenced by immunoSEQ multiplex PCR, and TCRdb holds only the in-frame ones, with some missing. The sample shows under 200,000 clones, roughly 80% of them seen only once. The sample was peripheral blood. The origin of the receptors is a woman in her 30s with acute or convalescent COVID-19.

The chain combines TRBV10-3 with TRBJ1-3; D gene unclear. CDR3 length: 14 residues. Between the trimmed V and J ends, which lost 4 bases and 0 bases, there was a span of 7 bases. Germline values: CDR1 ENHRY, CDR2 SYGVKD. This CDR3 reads CAISGLYSGNTIYF. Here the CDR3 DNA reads TGTGCCATCAGTGGACTGTACTCTGGAAACACCATATATTTT.

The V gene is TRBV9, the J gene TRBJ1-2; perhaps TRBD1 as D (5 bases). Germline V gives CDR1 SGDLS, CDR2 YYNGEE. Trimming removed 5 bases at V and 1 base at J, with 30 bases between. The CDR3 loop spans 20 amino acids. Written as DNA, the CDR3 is TGTGCCAGCAGGGGGGGGACGCCCGGGACGGCCGGTTCCTTTAACTATGGCTACACCTTC. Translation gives CASRGGTPGTAGSFNYGYTF.

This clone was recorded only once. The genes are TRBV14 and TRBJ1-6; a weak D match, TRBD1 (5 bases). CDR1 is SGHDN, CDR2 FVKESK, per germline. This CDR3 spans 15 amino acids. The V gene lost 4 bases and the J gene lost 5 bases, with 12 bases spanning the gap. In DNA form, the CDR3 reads TGTGCCAGCAGCCCATGGACAACTGATAATTCACCCCTCCACTTT. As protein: CASSPWTTDNSPLHF.

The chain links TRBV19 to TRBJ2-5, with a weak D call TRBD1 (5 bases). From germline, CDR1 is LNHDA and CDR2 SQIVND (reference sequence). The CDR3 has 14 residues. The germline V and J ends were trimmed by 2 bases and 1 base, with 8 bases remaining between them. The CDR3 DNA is TGTGCCAGTAGTATAAAAAGGGGCCAAGAGACCCAGTACTTC. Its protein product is CASSIKRGQETQYF.